A single sample is the source of the 18 T cell receptor beta chains below, sequenced in a study of cytomegalovirus exposure and HLA in healthy donors. It was with 60 Vbeta and 13 Jbeta primers that the PCR ran. Some clones are missing from TCRdb's copy, which holds only in-frame ones; the method was immunoSEQ multiplex PCR. The top ten hold approximately 3% of the sample, which has more than 80,000 clones, 65% to 80% seen once. Material for sequencing was PBMCs. The receptors here all came from a female donor in good health and CMV-seropositive.

Here the CDR3 DNA reads TGCAGCGTTGAAGTGGACAGGGGGCGCGAGCAGTACTTC. Translated: CSVEVDRGREQYF. J is TRBJ2-7 and V is TRBV29-1; 11 bases map to TRBD1. This CDR3 has 13 amino acids. Germline CDR1 and CDR2: SQVTM and ANQGSEA. V lost 1 base, J lost 6 bases, and 2 bases stayed unmatched.

J is TRBJ2-3 and V is TRBV29-1; 7 positions agree with TRBD1. CDR1 is SQVTM and CDR2 is ANQGSEA in the germline V gene. The CDR3 contains 15 residues. After removal of 6 bases from V and 2 bases from J, the junction contained 11 bases not matched to a gene. The CDR3 sequence is CSVPIRQGFTDTQYF. CDR3 DNA sequence: TGCAGCGTCCCGATACGACAGGGATTCACAGATACGCAGTATTTT.

This clone was found once. The rearrangement uses TRBV4-2 and TRBJ2-3; 10 bases agree with TRBD2. CDR1 is LGHNA, CDR2 YNFKEQ, per germline. The V and J ends lost 0 bases and 2 bases, in that order; junction bases with no gene match: 8. The CDR3 runs 18 residues. DNA of the CDR3: TGTGCCAGCAGCCAAGAGTGGGGTAGCGGGGGGACCACAGATACGCAGTATTTT. Translated, it gives CASSQEWGSGGTTDTQYF.

The V call is TRBV5-6, the J call TRBJ2-1; 7 bases agree with TRBD1. This CDR3 is built from 15 residues. J gave up 1 base and V 4 bases, and 5 bases lay outside the gene matches. CDR1 SGHDT and CDR2 YYEEEE come from the germline V gene. In nucleotides, the CDR3 is TGTGCCAGCAGCGTGGGACAGCCATCCTACAATGAGCAGTTCTTC. Its translation: CASSVGQPSYNEQFF. The full variable domain, rest sourced from reference TRBV5-6 and TRBJ2-1, is DAGVTQSPTHLIKTRGQQVTLRCSPKSGHDTVSWYQQALGQGPQFIFQYYEEEERQRGNFPDRFSGHQFPNYSSELNVNALLLGDSALYLCASSVGQPSYNEQFFGPGTRLTVL.

V and J are TRBV9 and TRBJ1-2; perhaps TRBD1 as D (5 bases). V gave up 4 bases and J gave up 8 bases, with 15 bases separating them. Germline V gives CDR1 SGDLS, CDR2 YYNGEE. The CDR3 has 13 residues. In DNA form, the CDR3 reads TGTGCCAGCAGCCCAGCGGGGGTGGGAGGCTACACCTTC. It translates to CASSPAGVGGYTF.

This rearrangement joins TRBV7-9 to TRBJ2-4; 8 bases are shared with TRBD1. V shed 5 bases, J shed 0 bases, and the junction held 9 bases outside the gene matches. The CDR3 extends over 17 amino acids. The germline CDR1 and CDR2 sequences are SEHNR and FQNEAQ (reference sequence). The chain's CDR3 is CASSPDRGEVAKNIQYF. The CDR3 coding sequence is TGTGCCAGCAGCCCTGACAGGGGTGAAGTAGCCAAAAACATTCAGTACTTC. The full variable domain, in which reference TRBV7-9 and TRBJ2-4 provide the parts outside the CDR3, is DTGVSQNPRHKITKRGQNVTFRCDPISEHNRLYWYRQTLGQGPEFLTYFQNEAQLEKSRLLSDRFSAERPKGSFSTLEIQRTEQGDSAMYLCASSPDRGEVAKNIQYFGAGTRLSVL.

This sequence joins TRBV4-3 and TRBJ2-7, with D possibly TRBD2 on 6 matching bases. The CDR3 contains 15 residues. The V and J ends lost 0 bases and 4 bases respectively, with 13 bases between them. Germline assignment: CDR1 LGHNA and CDR2 YSLEER. CDR3 loop: CASSQDRRESYEQYF. CDR3 nucleotides: TGCGCCAGCAGCCAAGATAGACGGGAGTCGTACGAGCAGTACTTC.

The CDR3 bases are TGCAGCGTTGCGGCTACAGGTGTTAATCAGCCCCAGCATTTT. Protein sequence: CSVAATGVNQPQHF. The chain has TRBV29-1 and TRBJ1-5; D possibly corresponds to TRBD1 (5 bases). V was trimmed by 4 bases and J by 4 bases, leaving 14 bases between them. Germline V gene data show CDR1 as SQVTM and CDR2 as ANQGSEA. This CDR3 region has 14 residues.

Only a few counts were recorded for this clone. The chain employs TRBV7-6 and TRBJ1-6; 11 bases agree with TRBD1. The junction had 13 bases not matched to a gene; V was cut back by 6 bases and J by 0 bases. The CDR3 contains 20 residues. CDR1 is SGHVS, CDR2 FNYEAQ, per germline. The CDR3 DNA reads as TGTGCCAGCAGTTCTGATTCCCGGGACAGGGGGTTCTCCTATAATTCACCCCTCCACTTT. Encoded protein: CASSSDSRDRGFSYNSPLHF.

V usage is TRBV19 and J usage is TRBJ2-7, with TRBD1 as a possible D gene (5 bases). The CDR3 runs 14 residues. V dropped 1 base and J dropped 4 bases, with 11 bases sitting between them. CDR1 LNHDA and CDR2 SQIVND come from the germline V gene (reference sequence). CDR3 amino acids: CASSIAFDSYEQYF. As DNA, the CDR3 is TGTGCCAGTAGTATAGCCTTCGACAGTTACGAGCAGTACTTC.

The chain carries TRBV18 and TRBJ2-1, with D unresolved. This CDR3 has 13 amino acids. V shed 2 bases and J shed 6 bases, with 8 bases lying between them. Germline V gene sequence: CDR1 KGHSH, CDR2 LQKENI. The CDR3 reads CASSPETRNEQFF. For the CDR3, the DNA is TGTGCCAGCTCACCAGAAACTCGCAATGAGCAGTTCTTC.

In this sample, this clone turned up once. The chain links TRBV5-4 to TRBJ1-1, with 8 bases matching TRBD1. The CDR3 spans 14 residues. Germline CDR1 reads SGHNT; CDR2 reads YYREEE (reference sequence). V shed 4 bases, J shed 6 bases, and the junction held 8 bases outside the gene matches. The CDR3 sequence: CASSPRQGRSEAFF. CDR3 coding DNA: TGTGCCAGCAGCCCCCGACAGGGGCGGTCTGAAGCTTTCTTT. Variable domain in full (rest from reference TRBV5-4 and TRBJ1-1): ETGVTQSPTHLIKTRGQQVTLRCSSQSGHNTVSWYQQALGQGPQFIFQYYREEENGRGNFPPRFSGLQFPNYSSELNVNALELDDSALYLCASSPRQGRSEAFFGQGTRLTVV.

The chain links TRBV11-2 to TRBJ2-1, with 12 bases lining up with TRBD2. This CDR3 region has 14 residues. Germline values: CDR1 SGHAT, CDR2 FQNNGV. The V segment lost 6 bases and the J segment 9 bases; nucleotides outside the gene matches: 6. The CDR3 bases are TGTGCCAGCAGGAGGTCGGGACTAGCGGGTGAGCAGTTCTTC. Translated, it gives CASRRSGLAGEQFF. The variable domain in full, completed from reference TRBV11-2 and TRBJ2-1, reads EAGVAQSPRYKIIEKRQSVAFWCNPISGHATLYWYQQILGQGPKLLIQFQNNGVVDDSQLPKDRFSAERLKGVDSTLKIQPAKLEDSAVYLCASRRSGLAGEQFFGPGTRLTVL.

This sequence joins TRBV7-3 and TRBJ2-3, with a tentative D call TRBD2 (6 bases). CDR1 and CDR2 from the germline V gene are SGHTA and FQGTGA. The CDR3 covers 14 residues. V was pared by 5 bases and J by 0 bases, with 9 bases between. The CDR3 bases are TGTGCCAGCAGCCGTAGCGGTAGCACAGATACGCAGTATTTT. It is translated as CASSRSGSTDTQYF.

The chain uses TRBV14 and TRBJ2-1; 7 nucleotides line up with TRBD2. J was trimmed by 7 bases and V by 5 bases; bases with no gene match: 14. Germline lookup yields CDR1 SGHDN and CDR2 FVKESK. The CDR3 spans 16 residues. The CDR3 region is CASSESGAGVWNEQFF. CDR3 sequence (DNA): TGTGCCAGCAGCGAAAGCGGGGCGGGAGTGTGGAATGAGCAGTTCTTC.

The rearrangement joins TRBV4-1 to TRBJ1-5; a weak D match, TRBD1 (6 bases). Per germline, CDR1 MGHRA and CDR2 YSYEKL. The CDR3 runs to 14 residues. The V end lost 4 bases, the J end lost 7 bases, and 14 bases lay between the germline ends. CDR3 DNA: TGCGCCAGCAGCCCGTACAGGGAGCGACAGCCCCAGCATTTT. This encodes CASSPYRERQPQHF.

The V gene is TRBV5-1, the J gene TRBJ1-2; D gene ambiguous. V was clipped by 3 bases and J by 7 bases, with 13 bases between them. The germline V gene encodes CDR1 SGHRS and CDR2 YFSETQ. This CDR3 comprises 13 residues. CDR3 DNA: TGCGCCAGCAGCTGGGCCCAAGAGACTGGCTACACCTTC. Its translation is CASSWAQETGYTF. Drawing the rest from reference TRBV5-1 and TRBJ1-2, the complete variable domain is KAGVTQTPRYLIKTRGQQVTLSCSPISGHRSVSWYQQTPGQGLQFLFEYFSETQRNKGNFPGRFSGRQFSNSRSEMNVSTLELGDSALYLCASSWAQETGYTFGSGTRLTVV.

This rearrangement joins TRBV11-2 to TRBJ2-7; TRBD1 is a possible D gene (7 bases). Germline V CDR1 and CDR2: SGHAT, FQNNGV. Trimming pared 3 bases from V and 5 bases from J, leaving 11 bases between. CDR3 size: 13 residues. CDR3 nucleotides: TGTGCCAGCAGCTTTACAGGGGAGGACGAGCAGTACTTC. It codes for CASSFTGEDEQYF.